This T cell receptor beta chain was retrieved from a study of tumor-infiltrating lymphocytes in primary liver carcinoma. Study-level findings and limits: With p = 0.039, the top-250-clone fraction in tumors significantly exceeded that in blood. Lesser overlap characterized tumor-adjacent and tumor-blood pairs relative to tumor region pairs.

This clonotype was recorded at least ten times. Its antigen is currently unknown. The template, 500 ng total RNA, yielded TCR beta cDNA made with a constant-region primer. For TCR beta, libraries were produced by three nested multiplex PCR rounds using slightly modified ARM-PCR. With TRBV1-TRBV30 forward primers and a C-beta reverse primer, the first two PCR rounds were run for around 10 cycles each. Via MiXCR, TCRdb re-called the multiplex PCR reads, giving one row per CDR3 protein. The sample contains 300,000 to 400,000 distinct CDR3 sequences, approximately 65% of which appear only once. Unsorted whole blood supplied the blood RNA, and germline DNA was isolated too. HBV chronically infected the treatment-naive patients. V was clipped by 5 bases and J by 2 bases, with 7 bases between them. The CDR3 covers 12 residues. Germline V lookup: CDR1 MNHEY, CDR2 SVGEGT.

This TCR was recovered from a man aged 35 to 55 with primary liver carcinoma and hepatitis B virus infection. J is TRBJ2-7 and V is TRBV6-2 or TRBV6-3; unclear D gene. Input material: peripheral blood. The CDR3 loop reads CASSPFPYEQYF. The CDR3, as DNA: TGTGCCAGCAGTCCCTTTCCCTACGAGCAGTACTTC.